Sequencing of this TCR beta chain was carried out in a study of blood T cell repertoires in COVID-19. Study as a whole: COVID-19 samples from acute and convalescent phases originated in the United States, Italy and Spain.

V lost 5 bases, J lost 2 bases, and 11 bases lay in between. The germline V gene has CDR1 SGHAT and CDR2 FQNNGV. This CDR3 spans 14 amino acids. This clone was counted only a few times. In the source study's methods: Reference gene primers were amplified, and this amplification served to estimate nucleated cell counts. The table came from immunoSEQ multiplex PCR; TCRdb's copy has only in-frame clones and leaves some out. Clone size and V and J calls were adopted from that table, with D and trimming inferred from the DNA. The table includes about 61,000 clones, roughly three quarters detected once. The sequencing input was peripheral blood. The source is a woman in her sixties or seventies with acute or convalescent COVID-19. J is TRBJ2-3 and V is TRBV11-2; the D gene is possibly TRBD1 (6 bases). CDR3 sequence reads: CASSLQGPTDTQYF. Here the CDR3 DNA reads TGTGCCAGCAGCCTCCAGGGGCCCACAGATACGCAGTATTTT.